This TCR beta chain was captured in a study of T cells in Graves' hyperthyroidism and ophthalmopathy. Uncontrolled infection, other autoimmune disease, pregnancy or lactation excluded patients. Fresh peripheral blood, 10 ml, yielded the PBMCs. The CDR3 regions of TCR beta were amplified from RNA transcripts. Researchers ran a first-round RT-PCR on the TCR CDR3 using the HTBI primer set. Via MiXCR, TCRdb re-called the multiplex PCR reads, giving one row per CDR3 protein. The table shows roughly 600,000 distinct CDR3 sequences, with about 14% occurring only once. This CDR3 is built from 15 residues. Germline loops: CDR1 SGHDT, CDR2 YYEEEE. Trimming shortened V by 0 bases and J by 3 bases, and 10 bases separated the two germline ends.

What was sequenced was blood. This receptor was taken from a woman in her forties or fifties with Graves' ophthalmopathy. V and J are TRBV5-6 and TRBJ2-1; D ambiguous. As DNA, the CDR3 is TGTGCCAGCAGCTTGGATCCAGGCAGCTACAATGAGCAGTTCTTC. Its protein product is CASSLDPGSYNEQFF.